The entry that follows covers one T cell receptor beta chain sequence. This CDR3 comprises 13 residues. V was shortened by 7 bases and J by 0 bases, with 9 bases between the two germline ends. Germline V gene sequence: CDR1 SNHLY, CDR2 FYNNEI. Participants, 18 to 89 years old, spanned fewer than 25 US areas. Cohort assignment relied on participant-reported clinical history. These data come from a study of blood T cell repertoires in COVID-19. In the source study's methods: Using reference gene primer amplification, nucleated cell counts were estimated. TCRdb keeps only in-frame clones here, not all; method: immunoSEQ multiplex PCR. V and J calls and clone size are as listed in that table; D and trimming were resolved from the DNA. The data contain around 230,000 clones, 88% of them seen just once; the ten biggest clones take up roughly 2.8%.

The receptor comes from a woman in her twenties or thirties who had recovered from COVID-19. This chain uses TRBV2 with TRBJ1-1; D is possibly TRBD1 (6 bases). Source material: PBMCs or T cells enriched from blood (not recorded which). The CDR3 region is CASIRDMNTEAFF. The CDR3 coding sequence is TGTGCCAGCATCCGGGACATGAACACTGAAGCTTTCTTT.